This TCR beta chain was identified during a study of blood T cell repertoires in COVID-19. Donors in Cohort 3 counted as recovered after two negative PCRs, clearance, or symptom resolution. Germline-derived CDR1 and CDR2 are MNHEY and SVGAGI. The CDR3 sequence is 14 residues long. V lost 3 bases and J lost 1, with 9 bases in between. Methods used by the authors: Cell counts per sample came from amplifying reference gene primers. Clones were read by immunoSEQ multiplex PCR, and TCRdb kept only the in-frame ones, dropping some. Clonal size and the V and J genes are those of that table, whereas D and trimming came from the DNA. The data contain a few hundred thousand clones, more than 85% of them seen just once; the ten biggest clones take up roughly 18%.

This clonotype was sampled from a woman aged 25 to 39 who had recovered from COVID-19. V is TRBV6-5 and J is TRBJ1-1, with D maybe TRBD1 (5 bases). Sample: PBMCs or T cells enriched from blood (not recorded which). The CDR3 DNA follows: TGTGCCAGCAGTTATCGGGGGAGGAACACTGAAGCTTTCTTT. Translated, it gives CASSYRGRNTEAFF.